Following are 5 T cell receptor beta chains from one sample sequenced in a study of T cell clonality in common variable immunodeficiency. TCRdb's table, derived via immunoSEQ multiplex PCR, lists solely in-frame clones and lacks some. The data list 35,000 to 50,000 clones, none observed once; around 3% falls to the top ten. What was sequenced was peripheral blood mononuclear cells. The source is a person aged 18 to 70 in good health.

This clone was observed many times. The read gets to within 3 residues of the CDR3 end, and the germline J gene fills in the rest. The rearrangement uses TRBV18 and TRBJ1-2, with D possibly TRBD1 on 5 matching bases. The CDR3 sequence is 13 residues long. In germline, CDR1 is KGHSH, CDR2 LQKENI. Trimming pared 4 bases from V and 4 bases from J, leaving 10 bases between. CDR3 DNA, as far as it was read: TGTGCCAGCTCACAGGGGAAGGGCTATGGC. Translated, it gives CASSQGKGYG. The full CDR3 sequence reads CASSQGKGYGYTF.

This clone appeared many times. The CDR3 goes on 3 residues after the read ends, and that part is filled in from the germline J gene. The chain links TRBV12-3 or TRBV12-4 to TRBJ2-5; maybe TRBD1 (5 bases). V was clipped by 4 bases and J by 5 bases, with 11 bases between them. The CDR3 spans 13 residues. CDR3 loop: CASSSQVLETQYF. CDR3 DNA (partial): TGTGCCAGCAGTTCACAGGTATTGGAGACC.

At least ten counts were recorded for this clone. The CDR3 here is CASSPQGDEQYF. CDR3 DNA, as far as it was read: TGTGCCAGCTCACCACAGGGCGACGAG. The chain recombines TRBV18 with TRBJ2-7; no firm D call. The CDR3 end is not reached by the read, which stops 3 residues before it; the germline J gene fills it in. The CDR3 loop spans 12 amino acids. Per germline, CDR1 KGHSH and CDR2 LQKENI. V lost 1 base, J lost 5 bases, and 6 bases lay in between.

Worth noting for this clone: Coverage ceases 3 residues before the CDR3 finishes, and the germline J gene fills in the end. The genes are TRBV5-1 and TRBJ1-2; D call uncertain. This CDR3 region has 14 residues. Looked up from germline, CDR1 is SGHRS and CDR2 is YFSETQ. The CDR3 DNA, read in part, is TGCGCCAGCAGCTTGTTCTCTAACCCCCCCGAC. It specifies CASSLFSNPPD. The whole CDR3 sequence reads CASSLFSNPPDYTF.

The sample holds many counts of this clone. Read coverage stops 3 residues before the CDR3 terminus; the germline J gene supplies the remainder. The chain combines TRBV2 with TRBJ2-2; 12 positions agree with TRBD2. The V and J ends lost 8 bases and 6 bases, in that order; junction bases with no gene match: 7. Germline loops: CDR1 SNHLY, CDR2 FYNNEI. The CDR3 spans 15 residues. The sequenced CDR3 bases are TGTGCCAGCTCTGGGCTAGCGGGGGGGGCCGGGGAG. Protein sequence: CASSGLAGGAGE. The full CDR3 sequence reads CASSGLAGGAGELFF.